Below are 23 T cell receptor beta chains sequenced from a single sample in a study of monozygotic twins with inflammatory bowel disease. TCRdb re-called the 5' RACE reads and gives one entry per CDR3 protein, without DNA. Recorded for this sample: about 300,000 distinct CDR3 sequences. The sample comprised blood. Receptors were obtained from a human donor with ulcerative colitis or Crohn's disease, or a healthy co-twin of an affected twin (not recorded which).

The rearrangement joins TRBV28 to TRBJ2-7; TCRdb calls TRBD1, which cannot be checked without DNA. Germline V CDR1 and CDR2: MDHEN, SYDVKM. The CDR3 totals 13 residues. The CDR3 protein is CAHWDRGSYEQYF.

The CDR3: CAMLRTGNYGYTF. The rearrangement uses TRBV10-3 and TRBJ1-2; TCRdb returns TRBD1, unconfirmable since there is no DNA. The germline V gene encodes CDR1 ENHRY and CDR2 SYGVKD. The CDR3 has 13 amino acids.

This rearrangement joins TRBV5-1 to TRBJ2-2; the D call from TCRdb, TRBD2, cannot be confirmed without DNA. Germline V gene sequence: CDR1 SGHRS, CDR2 YFSETQ. The CDR3 runs to 15 residues. The CDR3 region is CASSGTSVNTGELFF.

CDR3 sequence: CASSSGTSLQYF. J is TRBJ2-7 and V is TRBV7-2; TCRdb's D call of TRBD2 is untestable without DNA. CDR3 length equals 12 residues. Germline values: CDR1 SGHTA, CDR2 FQGNSA.

The chain links TRBV28 to TRBJ2-7; there is no DNA to check the TCRdb D call of TRBD2. The germline V gene has CDR1 MDHEN and CDR2 SYDVKM. CDR3 length: 14 amino acids. The CDR3 here is CASSLTVTNYEQYF. Full variable domain (missing parts from reference TRBV28 and TRBJ2-7): DVKVTQSSRYLVKRTGEKVFLECVQDMDHENMFWYRQDPGLGLRLIYFSYDVKMKEKGDIPEGYSVSREKKERFSLILESASTNQTSMYLCASSLTVTNYEQYFGPGTRLTVT.

V usage is TRBV7-2 and J usage is TRBJ2-7; TCRdb picks TRBD1, but there is no DNA to check that call. The CDR3 has 12 residues. Per the germline V gene, CDR1 is SGHTA and CDR2 is FQGNSA. CDR3 sequence: CASTQGGSEQYF.

The chain joins TRBV28 to TRBJ1-4; TCRdb picks TRBD1, but there is no DNA to check that call. CDR3 length equals 15 residues. CDR1 and CDR2 (germline): MDHEN, SYDVKM. The CDR3 is CASGQSSATNEKLFF.

The genes are TRBV7-9 and TRBJ2-1; TCRdb selects TRBD1, and the lack of DNA leaves this call unchecked. The CDR3 loop spans 15 amino acids. The germline gives CDR1 SEHNR, CDR2 FQNEAQ (reference sequence). The CDR3 reads CASGKTGARYNEQFF.

This chain links TRBV6-5 with TRBJ2-7; TCRdb outputs TRBD1, but without DNA this stays unchecked. The germline V gene has CDR1 MNHEY and CDR2 SVGAGI. This CDR3 is 12 amino acids long. CDR3 region: CASGDRAYEQYF.

The genes are TRBV20-1 and TRBJ2-7; TCRdb's assignment of TRBD2 cannot be checked, as there is no DNA. CDR1 is DFQATT and CDR2 is SNEGSKA in the germline V gene (reference sequence). The CDR3 is made up of 14 amino acids. The CDR3 loop is CSARGLGLVYEQYF.

The chain combines TRBV28 with TRBJ2-3; TCRdb selects TRBD1, and the lack of DNA leaves this call unchecked. Germline V gives CDR1 MDHEN, CDR2 SYDVKM. CDR3 length: 18 amino acids. The CDR3 loop reads CASSIQGAGGRGSDTQYF.

The J gene is TRBJ2-3, the V gene TRBV19. This CDR3 is built from 15 residues. CDR1 and CDR2 from the germline V gene are LNHDA and SQIVND (reference sequence). CDR3 sequence reads: CASSIVAVGADTQYF.

The chain couples TRBV18 to TRBJ2-7; TCRdb selects TRBD1, and the lack of DNA leaves this call unchecked. The CDR3 extends over 13 amino acids. Germline values: CDR1 KGHSH, CDR2 LQKENI. CDR3 in amino acids: CASSRGQAPKQYF.

The rearrangement joins TRBV7-2 to TRBJ2-4; TCRdb reports TRBD2, a call that lacks DNA to check it against. The CDR3 loop spans 17 amino acids. Germline lookup yields CDR1 SGHTA and CDR2 FQGNSA. CDR3 protein: CASSLSRIGTSGGEKYF.

The V call is TRBV6-5, the J call TRBJ1-1. The CDR3 contains 14 residues. Germline CDR1 MNHEY, CDR2 SVGAGI. CDR3 sequence reads: CASSYSVMNTEAFF.

The chain uses TRBV7-9 and TRBJ2-5; absent DNA, TCRdb's TRBD1 call cannot be checked. The CDR3 runs 13 residues. Germline lookup yields CDR1 SEHNR and CDR2 FQNEAQ (reference sequence). CDR3: CASSETVQETQYF.

The CDR3 loop is CASSSGTGYSTDTQYF. The chain is built from TRBV27 and TRBJ2-3; TCRdb indicates TRBD1, and absent DNA this call remains unverified. CDR3 size: 16 residues. Germline CDR1 and CDR2: MNHEY and SMNVEV (reference sequence).

The chain couples TRBV20-1 to TRBJ1-3. The CDR3 is 14 residues long. The germline V gene has CDR1 DFQATT and CDR2 SNEGSKA (reference sequence). The CDR3 is CSTISGGDGNTIYF.

V usage is TRBV5-1 and J usage is TRBJ2-3; checking the TCRdb D call of TRBD1 is not possible without DNA. This CDR3 comprises 15 residues. Germline assignment: CDR1 SGHRS and CDR2 YFSETQ. The CDR3 region is CASTPPGANTDTQYF.

CDR3 protein: CASSQTGQGGSPLHF. The rearrangement joins TRBV4-3 to TRBJ1-6; TCRdb picks TRBD1, but there is no DNA to check that call. Germline V gene data show CDR1 as LGHNA and CDR2 as YSLEER. This CDR3 is built from 15 residues.

The chain is built from TRBV7-9 and TRBJ2-2; there is no DNA to check the TCRdb D call of TRBD1. CDR1 and CDR2 (germline): SEHNR, FQNEAQ (reference sequence). The CDR3 sequence is 13 residues long. CDR3 in amino acids: CASTDGTPNGLFF.

CDR3 sequence: CASSLGLAGSEGHTGELFF. The rearrangement joins TRBV5-4 to TRBJ2-2; the TRBD2 assignment by TCRdb is unverifiable without DNA. Germline-derived CDR1 and CDR2 are SGHNT and YYREEE (reference sequence). The CDR3 loop spans 19 amino acids.

The chain carries TRBV19 and TRBJ1-5; checking the TCRdb D call of TRBD1 is not possible without DNA. The CDR3 runs 14 residues. The germline CDR1 and CDR2 sequences are LNHDA and SQIVND (reference sequence). CDR3 residues: CASQETGDNQPQHF.